This T cell receptor (beta chain) stems from a study of blood T cells in healthy people across ages. Study as a whole: When template switching was applied, about one barcoded beta molecule was captured per two T cells.

The use of a sample-barcoded 5' primer and a J-beta primer mix characterized a second PCR of about 6 to 11 cycles. From the 5' RACE reads, TCRdb called clonotypes with MiXCR, one entry per CDR3 protein. The data hold around 1.5 million distinct CDR3 sequences, with about 40% observed a single time. V shed 1 base, J shed 5 bases, and the junction held 3 bases outside the gene matches. CDR1 and CDR2 from the germline V gene are SEHNR and FQNEAQ (reference sequence). This CDR3 has 16 residues. The study, taken as a whole, reports: A greater number of naive CD4+ cells and higher diversity distinguished long-lived donors from aged donors. Among T cells, TCR beta diversity per million cells dropped roughly linearly as age rose. No conclusive comparison of naive versus antigen-experienced cells was possible with unsorted PBMCs.

About this clonotype: What it binds is not known.

The TCR originated in a woman under 30 in good health. The sample was blood. The V call is TRBV7-9, the J call TRBJ2-3; 13 bases are a match to TRBD2. CDR3 sequence: CASSLGRTSGGDTQYF. The CDR3, as DNA: TGTGCCAGCAGCTTAGGACGGACTAGCGGGGGAGATACGCAGTATTTT.